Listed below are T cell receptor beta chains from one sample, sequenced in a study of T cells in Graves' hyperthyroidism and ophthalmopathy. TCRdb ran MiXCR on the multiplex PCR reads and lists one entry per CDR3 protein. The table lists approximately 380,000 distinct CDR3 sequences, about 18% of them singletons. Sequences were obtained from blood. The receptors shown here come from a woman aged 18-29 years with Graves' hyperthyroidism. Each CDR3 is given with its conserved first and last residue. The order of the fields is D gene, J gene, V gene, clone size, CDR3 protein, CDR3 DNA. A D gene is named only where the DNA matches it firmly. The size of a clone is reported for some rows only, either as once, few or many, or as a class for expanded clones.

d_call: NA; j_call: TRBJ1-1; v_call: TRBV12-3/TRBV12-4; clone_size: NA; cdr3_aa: CASSLIGAYTEAFF; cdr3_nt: TGTGCCAGCAGTTTGATTGGGGCGTACACTGAAGCTTTCTTT
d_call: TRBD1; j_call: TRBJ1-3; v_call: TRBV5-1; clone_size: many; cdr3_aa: CASSLGTASNTIYF; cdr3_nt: TGCGCCAGCAGCCTTGGGACAGCTAGCAACACCATATATTTT
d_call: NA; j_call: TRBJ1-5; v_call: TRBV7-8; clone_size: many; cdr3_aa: CASSRQGSQPQHF; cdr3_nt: TGTGCCAGCAGTCGGCAGGGGAGTCAGCCCCAGCATTTT
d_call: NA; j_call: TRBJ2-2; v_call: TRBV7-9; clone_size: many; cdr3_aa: CASVQFNENGELFF; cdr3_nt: TGTGCCAGCGTCCAGTTCAATGAGAACGGGGAGCTGTTTTTT
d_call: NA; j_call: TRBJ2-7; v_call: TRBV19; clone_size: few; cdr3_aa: CASRGLTEPYEQYF; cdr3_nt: TGTGCCAGTAGAGGCCTCACAGAGCCCTACGAGCAGTACTTC
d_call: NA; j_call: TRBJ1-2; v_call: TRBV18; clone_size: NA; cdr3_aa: CASSPGTQANYGYTF; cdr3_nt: TGTGCCAGCTCACCCGGGACCCAAGCTAACTATGGCTACACCTTC
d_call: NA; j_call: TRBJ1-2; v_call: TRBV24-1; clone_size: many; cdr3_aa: CATSDPGRRGGDYYGYTF; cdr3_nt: TGTGCCACCAGTGACCCCGGACGTAGGGGGGGGGACTACTATGGCTACACCTTC
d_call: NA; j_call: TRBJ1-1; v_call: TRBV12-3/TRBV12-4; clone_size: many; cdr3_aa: CASTAGGNTEAFF; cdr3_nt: TGTGCCAGCACGGCGGGGGGGAACACTGAAGCTTTCTTT
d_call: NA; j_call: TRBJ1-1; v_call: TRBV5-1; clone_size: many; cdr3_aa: CASSLDEGRVTEAFF; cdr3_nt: TGCGCCAGCAGCTTGGATGAGGGCAGGGTCACTGAAGCTTTCTTT
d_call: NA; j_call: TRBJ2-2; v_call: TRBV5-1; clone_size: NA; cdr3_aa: CASSLEGHGELFF; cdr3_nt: TGCGCCAGCAGCTTGGAGGGGCACGGGGAGCTGTTTTTT
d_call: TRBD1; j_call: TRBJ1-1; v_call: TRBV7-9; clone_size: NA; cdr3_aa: CASSLVQGAVQAFF; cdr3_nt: TGTGCCAGCAGCTTAGTGCAGGGGGCAGTACAAGCTTTCTTT
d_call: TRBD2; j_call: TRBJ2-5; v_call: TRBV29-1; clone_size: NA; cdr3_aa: CSGGTRETQYF; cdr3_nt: TGCAGCGGGGGGACTAGAGAGACCCAGTACTTC
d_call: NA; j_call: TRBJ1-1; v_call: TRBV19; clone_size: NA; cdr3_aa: CASSIRGPNTEAFF; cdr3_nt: TGTGCCAGTAGTATCCGGGGACCGAACACTGAAGCTTTCTTT
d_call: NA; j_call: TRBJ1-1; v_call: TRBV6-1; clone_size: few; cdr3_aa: CASRRGVQTNTEAFF; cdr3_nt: TGTGCCAGCCGTCGTGGAGTACAGACGAACACTGAAGCTTTCTTT
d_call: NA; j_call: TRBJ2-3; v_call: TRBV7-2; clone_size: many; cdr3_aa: CASSAPDTQYF; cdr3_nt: TGTGCCAGCTCCGCCCCAGATACGCAGTATTTT
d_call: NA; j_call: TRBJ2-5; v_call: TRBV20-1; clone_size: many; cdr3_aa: CSAESPGSRTQYF; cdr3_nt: TGCAGTGCCGAATCCCCAGGGTCACGGACCCAGTACTTC
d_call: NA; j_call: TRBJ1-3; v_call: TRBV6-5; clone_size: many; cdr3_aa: CASSYYRATLSGNTIYF; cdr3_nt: TGTGCCAGCAGTTACTACCGCGCGACACTCTCTGGAAACACCATATATTTT
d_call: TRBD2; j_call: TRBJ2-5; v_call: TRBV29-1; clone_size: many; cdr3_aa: CSGVSGGLKTQYF; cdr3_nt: TGCAGCGGTGTTAGCGGGGGGCTAAAGACCCAGTACTTC
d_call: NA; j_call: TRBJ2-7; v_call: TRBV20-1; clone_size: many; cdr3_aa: CSARGRETKYEQYF; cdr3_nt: TGCAGTGCTCGGGGTAGGGAGACAAAGTACGAGCAGTACTTC
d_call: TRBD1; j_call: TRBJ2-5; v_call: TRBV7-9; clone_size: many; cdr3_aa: CASSLAVTRGHETQYF; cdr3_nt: TGTGCCAGCAGCTTAGCGGTGACCAGGGGGCACGAGACCCAGTACTTC
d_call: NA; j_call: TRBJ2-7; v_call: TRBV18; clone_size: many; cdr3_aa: CASSPPDGDYYEQYF; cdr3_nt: TGTGCCAGCTCACCACCAGACGGAGACTACTACGAGCAGTACTTC
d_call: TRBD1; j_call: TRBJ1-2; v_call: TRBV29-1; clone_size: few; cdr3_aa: CSAWGLDRAYGYTF; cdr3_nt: TGCAGCGCCTGGGGGTTAGACAGGGCCTATGGCTACACCTTC
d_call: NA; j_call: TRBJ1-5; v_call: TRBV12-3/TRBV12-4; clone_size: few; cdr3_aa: CASSFAGFNQPQHF; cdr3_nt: TGTGCCAGCAGTTTTGCAGGGTTCAATCAGCCCCAGCATTTT
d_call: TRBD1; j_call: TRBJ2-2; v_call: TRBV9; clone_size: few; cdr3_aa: CASSIKGQGGTGELFF; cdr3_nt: TGTGCCAGCAGCATAAAGGGACAGGGTGGCACCGGGGAGCTGTTTTTT
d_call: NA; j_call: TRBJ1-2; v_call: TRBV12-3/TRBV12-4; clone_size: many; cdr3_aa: CASTKGRINYGYTF; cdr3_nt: TGTGCCAGCACCAAAGGACGGATTAACTATGGCTACACCTTC
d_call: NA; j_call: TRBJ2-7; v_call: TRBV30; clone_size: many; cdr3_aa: CAWRADSDYEQYF; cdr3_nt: TGTGCCTGGAGGGCGGACAGTGACTACGAGCAGTACTTC